This is a list of T cell receptor beta chains from one sample in a study of technical replicates of blood from a few donors. Method: immunoSEQ multiplex PCR; TCRdb's copy keeps in-frame clones and lacks some. The repertoire holds tens of thousands of clones, with about 91% as singletons. Sequenced: T cells isolated from PBMCs. Receptors originate from a human donor in good health. Both conserved end residues are part of each CDR3. Each record gives: clone size, V gene, D gene, J gene, CDR3 protein, CDR3 DNA. The D gene is left open where the match is weak. Clone size is not always given. Where it is, it says once, few, many or a class for expanded clones.

.	TRBV7-3	.	TRBJ1-1	CASSSSNTEAFF	TGTGCCAGCAGCTCCAGTAACACTGAAGCTTTCTTT
.	TRBV5-8	.	TRBJ1-5	CASSLVSGWDNQPQHF	TGTGCCAGCAGCTTGGTCTCAGGGTGGGACAATCAGCCCCAGCATTTT
few	TRBV4-2	TRBD1	TRBJ1-1	CASSQEQGVWNTEAFF	TGTGCCAGCAGCCAAGAACAGGGGGTTTGGAACACTGAAGCTTTCTTT
.	TRBV14	TRBD2	TRBJ2-1	CASSQARGGSGHNEQFF	TGTGCCAGCAGCCAAGCACGTGGCGGGAGCGGCCACAATGAGCAGTTCTTC
.	TRBV6-4	.	TRBJ1-6	CASSDSPGNNSPLHF	TGTGCCAGCAGTGACTCGCCAGGGAACAATTCACCCCTCCACTTT
few	TRBV27	.	TRBJ1-1	CASSLQPGWGNTEAFF	TGTGCCAGCAGTTTACAACCGGGGTGGGGAAACACTGAAGCTTTCTTT
.	TRBV27	.	TRBJ2-1	CASTQGGSYNEQFF	TGTGCCAGCACCCAGGGAGGTTCCTACAATGAGCAGTTCTTC
.	TRBV19	TRBD2	TRBJ2-1	CASRKGLAGGQLQYNEQFF	TGTGCCAGTAGAAAGGGACTAGCGGGAGGTCAACTCCAGTACAATGAGCAGTTCTTC
.	TRBV7-9	.	TRBJ2-4	CASSSSVPGIVQYF	TGTGCCAGCAGCTCATCGGTGCCCGGTATTGTTCAGTACTTC
.	TRBV10-1	.	TRBJ1-5	CASSEADLTNQPQHF	TGCGCCAGCAGCGAGGCGGATCTAACTAATCAGCCCCAGCATTTT
once	TRBV25-1	.	TRBJ2-1	CASITDLYNEQFF	TGTGCCAGCATCACAGATCTGTACAATGAGCAGTTCTTC
.	TRBV7-3	TRBD2	TRBJ2-3	CASSQRGLAVATDTQYF	TGTGCCAGCTCCCAAAGGGGACTAGCGGTAGCAACAGATACGCAGTATTTT
.	TRBV7-9	.	TRBJ2-7	CASSFPLGSSYEQYF	TGTGCCAGCAGCTTTCCCCTGGGGAGCTCCTACGAGCAGTACTTC
medium-sized	TRBV20-1	.	TRBJ1-3	CSAKRGNTIYF	TGCAGCGCGAAACGGGGAAACACCATATATTTT
.	TRBV27	.	TRBJ1-1	CASSALMNTEAFF	TGTGCCAGCAGTGCACTCATGAACACTGAAGCTTTCTTT
.	TRBV12-5	.	TRBJ1-1	CASKWQGRLNDTEAFF	TGTGCTAGTAAATGGCAGGGCCGACTTAATGACACTGAAGCTTTCTTT
.	TRBV7-2	.	TRBJ2-7	CASTPRKGVSSYEQYF	TGTGCCAGCACCCCCCGTAAGGGAGTTAGCTCCTACGAGCAGTACTTC
.	TRBV6-6	TRBD1	TRBJ2-7	CASSTGQEAYEQYF	TGTGCCAGCAGTACGGGACAGGAGGCCTACGAGCAGTACTTC
.	TRBV6-5	TRBD1	TRBJ2-1	CASSNDRGQDNEQFF	TGTGCCAGCAGTAACGACAGGGGTCAAGACAATGAGCAGTTCTTC
.	TRBV19	.	TRBJ1-3	CASRGNGNTIYF	TGTGCCAGTAGGGGCAATGGAAACACCATATATTTT
.	TRBV5-6	TRBD1	TRBJ2-7	CASSLEGQSYEQYF	TGTGCCAGCAGCTTGGAGGGACAGAGCTACGAGCAGTACTTC
.	TRBV6-1	.	TRBJ1-5	CASSDRAQPQHF	TGTGCCAGCAGTGACAGGGCTCAGCCCCAGCATTTT
.	TRBV7-3	.	TRBJ2-2	CASSLTSGNTGELFF	TGTGCCAGCAGCTTAACTAGCGGGAACACCGGGGAGCTGTTTTTT
.	TRBV4-2	TRBD2	TRBJ2-7	CASSQDSSGSSYEQYF	TGTGCCAGCAGCCAAGACTCTAGCGGTAGCTCCTACGAGCAGTACTTC
.	TRBV2	.	TRBJ1-5	CASSPGSNQPQHF	TGTGCCAGCAGTCCCGGGAGCAATCAGCCCCAGCATTTT
.	TRBV5-1	TRBD1	TRBJ2-3	CASSLERGPTDTQYF	TGCGCCAGCAGCTTGGAAAGGGGGCCCACAGATACGCAGTATTTT
.	TRBV5-6	.	TRBJ2-5	CASSFGETQYF	TGTGCCAGCAGCTTCGGGGAGACCCAGTACTTC
.	TRBV4-3	TRBD1	TRBJ1-2	CASSQPTNRDRGVKSLGYTF	TGCGCCAGCAGCCAACCGACCAACCGGGACAGGGGAGTTAAGAGTTTGGGCTACACCTTC
once	TRBV6-1	TRBD1	TRBJ1-1	CASSDSRTGGMAFF	TGTGCCAGCAGCGACTCCAGAACAGGGGGCATGGCTTTCTTT
.	TRBV5-1	TRBD1	TRBJ2-7	CASSPGTGGFYEQYF	TGCGCCAGCAGCCCCGGGACAGGGGGCTTCTACGAGCAGTACTTC
once	TRBV28	TRBD1	TRBJ2-7	CASNPPGGTYEQYF	TGTGCCAGCAACCCGCCAGGGGGAACCTACGAGCAGTACTTC
.	TRBV27	TRBD1	TRBJ1-1	CASSPGGVRGERAEAFF	TGTGCCAGCAGTCCCGGGGGGGTCAGGGGGGAAAGGGCTGAAGCTTTCTTT
.	TRBV6-5	.	TRBJ2-7	CASSYSSTGYREQYF	TGTGCCAGCAGTTACTCGAGCACAGGGTATAGGGAGCAGTACTTC
few	TRBV25-1	.	TRBJ2-7	CASSEYLEGVEQYF	TGTGCCAGCAGTGAATATCTGGAGGGTGTCGAGCAGTACTTC
.	TRBV18	.	TRBJ1-5	CASSPSSNQPQHF	TGTGCCAGCTCACCGAGTTCCAATCAGCCCCAGCATTTT
.	TRBV29-1	TRBD2	TRBJ2-1	CSVEAGGNEQFF	TGCAGCGTTGAGGCGGGGGGCAATGAGCAGTTCTTC
.	TRBV2	TRBD2	TRBJ2-1	CASSESSGRGYEQFF	TGTGCCAGCAGTGAATCCAGCGGGAGGGGTTATGAGCAGTTCTTC
.	TRBV7-9	TRBD2	TRBJ2-5	CASSFVAGSQETQYF	TGTGCCAGCAGCTTCGTAGCGGGTAGCCAAGAGACCCAGTACTTC
.	TRBV7-8	TRBD2	TRBJ2-7	CASSLTEREGYEQYF	TGTGCCAGCAGCTTAACTGAGCGGGAGGGATACGAGCAGTACTTC
.	TRBV6-6	.	TRBJ2-2	CASSLTGELFF	TGTGCCAGCAGTCTCACCGGGGAGCTGTTTTTT
.	TRBV4-3	TRBD1	TRBJ1-4	CASSQANRDSASFATNEKLFF	TGCGCCAGCAGCCAAGCAAATCGGGACAGCGCATCTTTTGCAACTAATGAAAAACTGTTTTTT
.	TRBV4-2	TRBD1	TRBJ1-2	CASSQVGGGPDYGYTF	TGTGCCAGCAGCCAAGTTGGAGGGGGCCCGGACTATGGCTACACCTTC
.	TRBV5-4	.	TRBJ2-5	CASSLAPETQYF	TGTGCCAGCAGCTTGGCCCCGGAGACCCAGTACTTC
once	TRBV7-3	TRBD1	TRBJ1-1	CASKGTGNTEAFF	TGTGCCAGCAAAGGGACAGGGAACACTGAAGCTTTCTTT
.	TRBV5-6	.	TRBJ2-5	CASSLGSALETQYF	TGTGCCAGCAGCTTGGGGTCCGCGTTGGAGACCCAGTACTTC
.	TRBV11-3	.	TRBJ2-7	CASSLEAPTYEQYF	TGTGCCAGCAGCTTAGAGGCACCGACCTACGAGCAGTACTTC
.	TRBV6-6	TRBD1	TRBJ2-7	CASSQDRGFYEQYF	TGTGCCAGCAGTCAGGACAGGGGATTCTACGAGCAGTACTTC
.	TRBV7-9	.	TRBJ1-1	CASSRGEFTEAFF	TGTGCCAGCAGCCGGGGGGAGTTCACTGAAGCTTTCTTT
.	TRBV2	TRBD1	TRBJ1-2	CARSTGGSYGYTF	TGTGCCAGATCAACAGGGGGCTCTTATGGCTACACCTTC
.	TRBV5-4	TRBD1	TRBJ1-2	CASSLATGGRKHGYTF	TGTGCCAGCAGCTTGGCGACAGGGGGAAGAAAACATGGCTACACCTTC
.	TRBV23-1	TRBD1	TRBJ2-2	CASSQYVGRGRPGELFF	TGCGCCAGCAGTCAATACGTCGGCAGGGGGCGCCCCGGGGAGCTGTTTTTT
few	TRBV9	TRBD1	TRBJ1-1	CASSDHRGFTEAFF	TGTGCCAGCAGCGACCACAGGGGATTCACTGAAGCTTTCTTT
.	TRBV27	.	TRBJ1-1	CASSDWQKTEAFF	TGTGCCAGCAGCGACTGGCAGAAGACTGAAGCTTTCTTT